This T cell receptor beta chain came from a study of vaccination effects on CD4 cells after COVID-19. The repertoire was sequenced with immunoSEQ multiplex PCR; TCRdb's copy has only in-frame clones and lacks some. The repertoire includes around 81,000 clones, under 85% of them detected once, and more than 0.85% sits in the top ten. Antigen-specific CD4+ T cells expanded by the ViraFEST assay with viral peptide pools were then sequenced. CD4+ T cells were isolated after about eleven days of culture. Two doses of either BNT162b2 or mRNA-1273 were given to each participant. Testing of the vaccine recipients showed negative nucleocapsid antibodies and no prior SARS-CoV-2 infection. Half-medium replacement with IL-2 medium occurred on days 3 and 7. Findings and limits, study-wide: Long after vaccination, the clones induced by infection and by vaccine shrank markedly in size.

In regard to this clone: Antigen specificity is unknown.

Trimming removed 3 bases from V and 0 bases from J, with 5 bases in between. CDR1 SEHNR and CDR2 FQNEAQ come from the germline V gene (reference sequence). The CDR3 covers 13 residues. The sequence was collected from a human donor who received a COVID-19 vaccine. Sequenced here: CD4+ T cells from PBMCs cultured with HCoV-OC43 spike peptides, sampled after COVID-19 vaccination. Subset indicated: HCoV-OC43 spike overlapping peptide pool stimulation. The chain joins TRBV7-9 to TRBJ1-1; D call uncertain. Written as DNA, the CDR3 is TGTGCCAGCAGCTTCAGATTGAACACTGAAGCTTTCTTT. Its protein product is CASSFRLNTEAFF. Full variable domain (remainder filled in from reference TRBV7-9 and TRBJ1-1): DTGVSQNPRHKITKRGQNVTFRCDPISEHNRLYWYRQTLGQGPEFLTYFQNEAQLEKSRLLSDRFSAERPKGSFSTLEIQRTEQGDSAMYLCASSFRLNTEAFFGQGTRLTVV.